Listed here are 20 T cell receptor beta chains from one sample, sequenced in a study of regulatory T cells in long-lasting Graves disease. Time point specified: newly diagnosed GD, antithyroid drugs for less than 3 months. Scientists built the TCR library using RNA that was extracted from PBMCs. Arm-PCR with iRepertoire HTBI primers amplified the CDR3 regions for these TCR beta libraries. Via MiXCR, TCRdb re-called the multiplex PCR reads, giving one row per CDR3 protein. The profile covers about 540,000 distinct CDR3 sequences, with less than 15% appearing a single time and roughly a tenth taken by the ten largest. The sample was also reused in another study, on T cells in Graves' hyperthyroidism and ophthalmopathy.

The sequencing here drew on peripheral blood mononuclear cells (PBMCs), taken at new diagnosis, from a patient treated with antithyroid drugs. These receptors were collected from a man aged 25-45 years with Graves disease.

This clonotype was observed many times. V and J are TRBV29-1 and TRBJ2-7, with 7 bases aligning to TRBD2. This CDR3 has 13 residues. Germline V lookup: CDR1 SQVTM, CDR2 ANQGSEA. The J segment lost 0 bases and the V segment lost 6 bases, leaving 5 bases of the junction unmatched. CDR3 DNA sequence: TGCAGCGTCTCCGGGACTACCTCCTACGAGCAGTACTTC. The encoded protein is CSVSGTTSYEQYF.

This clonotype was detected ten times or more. The CDR3: CSMGLAVLEQYF. Written as DNA, the CDR3 is TGCAGCATGGGACTAGCGGTACTCGAGCAGTACTTC. The chain employs TRBV29-1 and TRBJ2-7; 11 bases align to TRBD2. The junction had 6 bases not matched to a gene; V was cut back by 8 bases and J by 6 bases. The CDR3 sequence is 12 residues long. From germline, CDR1 is SQVTM and CDR2 ANQGSEA.

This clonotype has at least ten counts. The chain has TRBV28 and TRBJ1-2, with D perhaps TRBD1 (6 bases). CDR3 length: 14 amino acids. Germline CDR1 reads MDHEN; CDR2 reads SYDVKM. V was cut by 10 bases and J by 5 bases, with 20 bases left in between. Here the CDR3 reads CAISPGGRGYGYTF. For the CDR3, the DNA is TGTGCCATCTCCCCCGGGGGCCGAGGGTATGGCTACACCTTC.

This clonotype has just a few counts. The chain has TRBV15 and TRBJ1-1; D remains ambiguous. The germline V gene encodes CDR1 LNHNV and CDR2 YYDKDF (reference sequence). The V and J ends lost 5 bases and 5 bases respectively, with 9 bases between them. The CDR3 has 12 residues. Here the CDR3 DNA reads TGTGCCACCAGCTCTGGAAGTACTGAAGCTTTCTTT. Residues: CATSSGSTEAFF.

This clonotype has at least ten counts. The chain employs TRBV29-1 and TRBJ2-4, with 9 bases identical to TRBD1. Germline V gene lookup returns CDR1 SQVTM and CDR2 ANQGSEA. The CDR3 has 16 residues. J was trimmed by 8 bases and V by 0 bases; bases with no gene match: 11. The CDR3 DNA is TGCAGCGTTGAAGAGACTAAAACAGGGGGCGGTGACATTCAGTACTTC. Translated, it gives CSVEETKTGGGDIQYF.

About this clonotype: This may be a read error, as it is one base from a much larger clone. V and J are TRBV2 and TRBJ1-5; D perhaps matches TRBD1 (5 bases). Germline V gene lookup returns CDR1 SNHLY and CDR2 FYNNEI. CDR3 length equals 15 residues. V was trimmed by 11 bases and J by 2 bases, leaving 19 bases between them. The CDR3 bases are TGTGCCCGGGATGAAGGGGACGGGGGCAATCAGCCCCAGCATTTT. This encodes CARDEGDGGNQPQHF.

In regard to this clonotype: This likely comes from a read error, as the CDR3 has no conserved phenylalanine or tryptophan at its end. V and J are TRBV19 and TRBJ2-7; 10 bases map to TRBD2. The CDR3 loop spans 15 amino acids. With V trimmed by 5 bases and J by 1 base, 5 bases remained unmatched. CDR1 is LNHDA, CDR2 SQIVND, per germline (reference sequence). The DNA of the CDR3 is TGTGCCAGTAGTCTTGGACTAGCGGCTTCCTACGAGCAGTACCTC. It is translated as CASSLGLAASYEQYL.

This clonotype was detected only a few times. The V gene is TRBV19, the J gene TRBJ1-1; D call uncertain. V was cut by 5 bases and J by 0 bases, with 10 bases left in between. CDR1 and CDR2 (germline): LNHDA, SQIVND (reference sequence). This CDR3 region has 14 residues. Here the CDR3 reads CASSQQRMNTEAFF. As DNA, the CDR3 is TGTGCCAGTAGTCAACAGAGGATGAACACTGAAGCTTTCTTT.

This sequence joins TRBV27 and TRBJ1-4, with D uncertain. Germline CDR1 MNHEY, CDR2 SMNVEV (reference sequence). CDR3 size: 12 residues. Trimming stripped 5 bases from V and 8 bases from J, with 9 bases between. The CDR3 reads CASSVFGEKLFF. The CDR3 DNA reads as TGTGCCAGCAGTGTCTTCGGCGAAAAACTGTTTTTT.

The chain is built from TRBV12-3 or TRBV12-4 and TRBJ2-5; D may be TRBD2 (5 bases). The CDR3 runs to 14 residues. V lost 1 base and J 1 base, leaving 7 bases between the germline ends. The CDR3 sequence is CASSLERFQETQYF. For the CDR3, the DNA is TGTGCCAGCAGTTTAGAGCGGTTCCAAGAGACCCAGTACTTC.

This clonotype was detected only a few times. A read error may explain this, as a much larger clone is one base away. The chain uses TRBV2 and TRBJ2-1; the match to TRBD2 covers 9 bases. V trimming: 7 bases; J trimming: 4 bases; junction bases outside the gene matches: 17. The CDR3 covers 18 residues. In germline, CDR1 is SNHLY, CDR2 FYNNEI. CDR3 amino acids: CASTPLTSGRQQYNEQFF. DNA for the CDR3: TGTGCCAGCACCCCACTTACCAGCGGGAGGCAACAATACAATGAGCAGTTCTTC.

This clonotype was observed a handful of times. The CDR3 is CSARSGGVVQFF. In DNA, the CDR3 is TGCAGTGCTAGATCAGGAGGAGTAGTGCAGTTCTTC. The chain couples TRBV20-1 to TRBJ2-1; D may be TRBD2 (5 bases). This CDR3 has 12 amino acids. CDR1 is DFQATT, CDR2 SNEGSKA, per germline (reference sequence). Trimming cost V 2 bases and J 12 bases, with 14 bases left between them.

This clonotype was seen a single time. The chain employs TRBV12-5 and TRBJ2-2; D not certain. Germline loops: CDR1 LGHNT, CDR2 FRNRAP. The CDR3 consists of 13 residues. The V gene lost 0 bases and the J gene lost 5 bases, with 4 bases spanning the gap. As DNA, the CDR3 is TGTGCTAGTGGTTTGGTACAAACCGGGGAGCTGTTTTTT. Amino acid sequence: CASGLVQTGELFF. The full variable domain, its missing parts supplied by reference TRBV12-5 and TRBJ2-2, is DARVTQTPRHKVTEMGQEVTMRCQPILGHNTVFWYRQTMMQGLELLAYFRNRAPLDDSGMPKDRFSAEMPDATLATLKIQPSEPRDSAVYFCASGLVQTGELFFGEGSRLTVL.

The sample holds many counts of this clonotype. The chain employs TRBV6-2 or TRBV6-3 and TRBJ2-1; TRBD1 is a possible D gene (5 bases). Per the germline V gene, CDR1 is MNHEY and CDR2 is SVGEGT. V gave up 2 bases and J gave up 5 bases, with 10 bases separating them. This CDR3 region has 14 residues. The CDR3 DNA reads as TGTGCCAGCAGTTACGAGGCAGGGCACAATGAGCAGTTCTTC. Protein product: CASSYEAGHNEQFF.

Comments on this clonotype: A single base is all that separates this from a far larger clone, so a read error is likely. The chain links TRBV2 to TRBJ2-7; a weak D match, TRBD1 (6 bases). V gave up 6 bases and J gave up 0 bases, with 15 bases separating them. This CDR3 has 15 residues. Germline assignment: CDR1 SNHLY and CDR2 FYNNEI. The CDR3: CASSARDTSSYEQYF. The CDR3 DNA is TGTGCCAGCAGCGCCCGGGACACCTCCTCCTACGAGCAGTACTTC.

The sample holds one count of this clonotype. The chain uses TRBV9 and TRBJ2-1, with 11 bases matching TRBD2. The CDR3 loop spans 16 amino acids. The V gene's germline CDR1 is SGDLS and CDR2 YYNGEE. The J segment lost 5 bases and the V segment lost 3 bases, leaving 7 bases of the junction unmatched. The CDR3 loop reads CASSANIAGGDNEQFF. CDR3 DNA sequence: TGTGCCAGCAGCGCAAATATAGCGGGGGGGGACAATGAGCAGTTCTTC. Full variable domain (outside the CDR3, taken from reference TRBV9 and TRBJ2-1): DSGVTQTPKHLITATGQRVTLRCSPRSGDLSVYWYQQSLDQGLQFLIQYYNGEERAKGNILERFSAQQFPDLHSELNLSSLELGDSALYFCASSANIAGGDNEQFFGPGTRLTVL.

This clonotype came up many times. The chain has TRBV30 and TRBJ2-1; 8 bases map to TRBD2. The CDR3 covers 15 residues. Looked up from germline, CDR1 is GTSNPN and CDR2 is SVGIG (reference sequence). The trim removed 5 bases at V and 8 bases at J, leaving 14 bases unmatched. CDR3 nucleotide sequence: TGTGCCTGGCTTACCGGGACTAGGGTTTCACATGAGCAGTTCTTC. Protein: CAWLTGTRVSHEQFF. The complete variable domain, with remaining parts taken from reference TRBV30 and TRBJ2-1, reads SQTIHQWPATLVQPVGSPLSLECTVEGTSNPNLYWYRQAAGRGLQLLFYSVGIGQISSEVPQNLSASRPQDRQFILSSKKLLLSDSGFYLCAWLTGTRVSHEQFFGPGTRLTVL.

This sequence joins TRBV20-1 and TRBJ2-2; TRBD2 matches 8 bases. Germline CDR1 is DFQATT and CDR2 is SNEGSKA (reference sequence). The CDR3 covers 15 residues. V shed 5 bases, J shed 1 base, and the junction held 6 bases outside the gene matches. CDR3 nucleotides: TGCAGTGCTCCCTACAGCGGGAGGAACACCGGGGAGCTGTTTTTT. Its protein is CSAPYSGRNTGELFF.

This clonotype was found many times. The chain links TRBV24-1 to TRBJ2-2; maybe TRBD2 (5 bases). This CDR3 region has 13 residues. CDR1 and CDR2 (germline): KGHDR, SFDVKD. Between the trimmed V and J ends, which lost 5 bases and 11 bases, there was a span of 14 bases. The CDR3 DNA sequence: TGTGCCACCAGTGCGGGGATCCTTGGAGAGCTGTTTTTT. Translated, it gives CATSAGILGELFF.

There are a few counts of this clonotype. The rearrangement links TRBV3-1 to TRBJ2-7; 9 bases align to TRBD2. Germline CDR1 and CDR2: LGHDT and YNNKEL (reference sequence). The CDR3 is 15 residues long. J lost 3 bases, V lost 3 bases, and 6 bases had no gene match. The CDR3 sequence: CASSQVAGVSYEQYF. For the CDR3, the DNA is TGTGCCAGCAGCCAGGTAGCGGGAGTTAGCTACGAGCAGTACTTC.